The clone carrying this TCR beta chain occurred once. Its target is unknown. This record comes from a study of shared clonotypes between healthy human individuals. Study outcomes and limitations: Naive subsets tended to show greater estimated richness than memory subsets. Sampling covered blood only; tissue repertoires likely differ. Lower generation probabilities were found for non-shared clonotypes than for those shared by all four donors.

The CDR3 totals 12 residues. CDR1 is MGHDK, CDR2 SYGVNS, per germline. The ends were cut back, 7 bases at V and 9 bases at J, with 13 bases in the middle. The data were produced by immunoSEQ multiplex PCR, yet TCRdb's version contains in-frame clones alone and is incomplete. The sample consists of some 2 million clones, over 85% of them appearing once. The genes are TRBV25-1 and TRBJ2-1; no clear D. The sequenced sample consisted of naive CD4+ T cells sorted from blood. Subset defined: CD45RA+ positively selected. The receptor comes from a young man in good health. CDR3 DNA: TGTGCCAGCACAGAGATCATTGGTGAGCAGTTCTTC. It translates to CASTEIIGEQFF.